Here is one TCR beta chain with its context. CDR3 length equals 13 residues. Germline CDR1 and CDR2: SEHNR and FQNEAQ (reference sequence). V was clipped by 5 bases and J by 10 bases; unmatched bases: 8. The repertoire was sequenced with immunoSEQ multiplex PCR; TCRdb's copy has only in-frame clones and lacks some. This sample has some 170,000 clones, with around 85% found just once. These data come from a study of blood T cell repertoires in COVID-19. Study in general: Specimens from acute and convalescent COVID-19 originated in the United States, Italy and Spain.

The source material was PBMCs or T cells enriched from blood (not recorded which). V and J are TRBV7-9 and TRBJ2-4, with 7 bases aligning to TRBD1. The origin of this receptor is a man aged 35 to 55 who had recovered from COVID-19. The CDR3 bases are TGTGCCAGCAGCGTTGGACAGGAGTCGATTCAGTACTTC. Encoded protein: CASSVGQESIQYF. Based on the CDR3 plus reference TRBV7-9 and TRBJ2-4, the full variable domain is DTGVSQNPRHKITKRGQNVTFRCDPISEHNRLYWYRQTLGQGPEFLTYFQNEAQLEKSRLLSDRFSAERPKGSFSTLEIQRTEQGDSAMYLCASSVGQESIQYFGAGTRLSVL.